The 28 T cell receptor beta chains listed next were all sequenced from one sample in a study of TIL therapy for anti-PD-1-resistant metastatic lung cancer. The libraries were made with immunoSEQ v3. The repertoire was sequenced with immunoSEQ multiplex PCR; TCRdb's copy has only in-frame clones and lacks some. The repertoire holds 14,000 to 15,000 clones, with roughly 88% as singletons. Documented time point: pre-treatment sample, taken before nivolumab and TIL therapy. The sample here was blood, taken at baseline. Receptors originate from a person aged 25 to 85 with non-small cell lung cancer.

This sequence joins TRBV2 and TRBJ2-5; TRBD2 matches 9 bases. Trimming cost V 6 bases and J 5 bases; bases outside gene matches: 7. The CDR3 runs 14 residues. The germline V gene encodes CDR1 SNHLY and CDR2 FYNNEI. CDR3 nucleotides: TGTGCCAGCAGGGATAGCGGGGGCATCGAGACCCAGTACTTC. This gives the protein CASRDSGGIETQYF.

The chain is built from TRBV13 and TRBJ2-1; 14 nucleotides align to TRBD2. The CDR3 length is 17 residues. V shed 5 bases, J shed 0 bases, and the junction held 3 bases outside the gene matches. Germline values: CDR1 PRHDT, CDR2 FYEKMQ (reference sequence). This chain's CDR3 is CASSGGTSGSSYNEQFF. CDR3 nucleotides: TGTGCCAGCAGCGGGGGGACTAGCGGGAGCTCCTACAATGAGCAGTTCTTC.

The CDR3 DNA is TGTGCCAGTAGTATCGGCCCGACAGAAGCTTTCTTT. Its protein product is CASSIGPTEAFF. The chain has TRBV19 and TRBJ1-1; D remains ambiguous. Germline V gene sequence: CDR1 LNHDA, CDR2 SQIVND (reference sequence). The CDR3 totals 12 residues. V lost 3 bases, J lost 8 bases, and 10 bases lay in between.

This rearrangement joins TRBV7-9 to TRBJ2-7; tentative D call: TRBD1 (5 bases). From germline, CDR1 is SEHNR and CDR2 FQNEAQ (reference sequence). The CDR3 consists of 12 residues. Trimming removed 5 bases from V and 5 bases from J, with 10 bases in between. The CDR3 region is CASSPDSDEQYF. Here the CDR3 DNA reads TGTGCCAGCAGCCCCGACAGTGACGAGCAGTACTTC.

The chain carries TRBV28 and TRBJ2-7; TRBD2 aligns across 7 bases. The J segment lost 5 bases and the V segment lost 4 bases, leaving 8 bases of the junction unmatched. Looked up from germline, CDR1 is MDHEN and CDR2 is SYDVKM. This CDR3 has 14 residues. The CDR3 DNA sequence: TGTGCCAGCAGTTCCCTGCGGGGGAAGGACGAGCAGTACTTC. It codes for CASSSLRGKDEQYF. Full variable domain (outside the CDR3, taken from reference TRBV28 and TRBJ2-7): DVKVTQSSRYLVKRTGEKVFLECVQDMDHENMFWYRQDPGLGLRLIYFSYDVKMKEKGDIPEGYSVSREKKERFSLILESASTNQTSMYLCASSSLRGKDEQYFGPGTRLTVT.

The chain employs TRBV5-1 and TRBJ2-1; D ambiguous. Germline V gives CDR1 SGHRS, CDR2 YFSETQ. There are 14 residues in the CDR3. Trimming removed 0 bases from V and 0 bases from J, with 4 bases in between. Written as DNA, the CDR3 is TGCGCCAGCAGCTTGGAAGTCTCCTACAATGAGCAGTTCTTC. Its protein is CASSLEVSYNEQFF.

The chain couples TRBV6-5 to TRBJ2-3; unclear D gene. V lost 1 base, J lost 2 bases, and 4 bases lay in between. Germline-derived CDR1 and CDR2 are MNHEY and SVGAGI. This CDR3 is 13 amino acids long. CDR3 DNA sequence: TGTGCCAGCAGTTACTTGACCACAGATACGCAGTATTTT. As protein: CASSYLTTDTQYF.

The J gene is TRBJ2-7, the V gene TRBV11-1; D gene unclear. The CDR3 consists of 14 residues. Germline V CDR1 and CDR2: SGHAT, FQDESV (reference sequence). The V and J ends lost 1 base and 4 bases respectively, with 11 bases between them. As DNA, the CDR3 is TGTGCCAGCAGCTTAGAACGGATAGAATACGAGCAGTACTTC. Its protein product is CASSLERIEYEQYF. The full variable domain, rest sourced from reference TRBV11-1 and TRBJ2-7, is EAEVAQSPRYKITEKSQAVAFWCDPISGHATLYWYRQILGQGPELLVQFQDESVVDDSQLPKDRFSAERLKGVDSTLKIQPAELGDSAMYLCASSLERIEYEQYFGPGTRLTVT.

The chain is built from TRBV25-1 and TRBJ1-5, with unresolved D. Germline V gene sequence: CDR1 MGHDK, CDR2 SYGVNS. The length of the CDR3 is 13 residues. Trimming took 8 bases from V and 6 from J, leaving 14 bases between them. This chain's CDR3 is CASSGWGTQPQHF. The CDR3 coding sequence is TGTGCCAGCTCCGGGTGGGGAACTCAGCCCCAGCATTTT.

V usage is TRBV27 and J usage is TRBJ2-3; 9 positions agree with TRBD2. The CDR3 runs 15 residues. The germline V gene encodes CDR1 MNHEY and CDR2 SMNVEV (reference sequence). V dropped 2 bases and J dropped 11; count of bases not matched to a gene: 11. The CDR3 nucleotides are TGTGCCAGCAGTTTAAGTGGGCTAGCGGGGAGCGGGCAGTATTTT. This encodes CASSLSGLAGSGQYF.

This clone was detected only once. This CDR3 reads CASRPTGSETQYF. In nucleotides, the CDR3 is TGCGCCAGCAGACCCACAGGGTCGGAGACCCAGTACTTC. The V call is TRBV5-1, the J call TRBJ2-5; D perhaps matches TRBD1 (6 bases). V was clipped by 5 bases and J by 5 bases, with 13 bases between them. The length of the CDR3 is 13 residues. Germline V CDR1 and CDR2: SGHRS, YFSETQ.

This chain connects TRBV6-4 to TRBJ1-5; TRBD1 is a possible D gene (5 bases). V shed 2 bases and J shed 5 bases, with 13 bases lying between them. Germline V gene sequence: CDR1 MRHNA, CDR2 SNTAGT. The CDR3 has 15 residues. The CDR3, as DNA: TGTGCCAGCAGTGACGATAAGGGACCAGATCAGCCCCAGCATTTT. It translates to CASSDDKGPDQPQHF.

The chain recombines TRBV27 with TRBJ1-6; maybe TRBD1 (5 bases). CDR3 length equals 15 residues. The V and J ends lost 4 bases and 4 bases respectively, with 11 bases between them. Per germline, CDR1 MNHEY and CDR2 SMNVEV (reference sequence). The CDR3 nucleotides are TGTGCCAGCAGTTCCTCGACAGAGTATAATTCACCCCTCCACTTT. This codes for CASSSSTEYNSPLHF.

The V and J genes are TRBV7-9 and TRBJ2-5; TRBD1 or TRBD2 may be the D gene (7 bases each). CDR1 is SEHNR, CDR2 FQNEAQ, per germline (reference sequence). This CDR3 has 15 amino acids. The germline V and J ends were trimmed by 11 bases and 6 bases, with 25 bases remaining between them. The CDR3 sequence: CAASTPGGALKTQYF. The CDR3 nucleotides read TGTGCCGCTTCAACCCCAGGGGGGGCCCTTAAGACCCAGTACTTC. Full variable domain (remainder filled in from reference TRBV7-9 and TRBJ2-5): DTGVSQNPRHKITKRGQNVTFRCDPISEHNRLYWYRQTLGQGPEFLTYFQNEAQLEKSRLLSDRFSAERPKGSFSTLEIQRTEQGDSAMYLCAASTPGGALKTQYFGPGTRLLVL.

The chain employs TRBV5-4 and TRBJ1-1; 8 bases fit TRBD1. Trimming cost V 4 bases and J 1 base; bases outside gene matches: 6. Per the germline V gene, CDR1 is SGHNT and CDR2 is YYREEE (reference sequence). The CDR3 contains 15 residues. The CDR3 is CASSTGGHQNTEAFF. CDR3 in DNA: TGTGCCAGCAGCACAGGGGGACACCAGAACACTGAAGCTTTCTTT.

This chain joins TRBV15 and TRBJ2-7, with TRBD1 matching over 10 bases. Germline CDR1 reads LNHNV; CDR2 reads YYDKDF (reference sequence). J gave up 8 bases and V 0 bases, and 7 bases lay outside the gene matches. The CDR3 has 15 amino acids. The CDR3 DNA is TGTGCCACCAGCAGAGATGCCGGGACAGGGGCGCAGCAGTACTTC. This gives the protein CATSRDAGTGAQQYF.

This chain connects TRBV4-2 to TRBJ1-2; 8 nucleotides line up with TRBD1. The CDR3 is 17 residues long. The V gene's germline CDR1 is LGHNA and CDR2 YNFKEQ. The V segment lost 3 bases and the J segment 9 bases; nucleotides outside the gene matches: 18. The CDR3 reads CASSHHWDRQGAASYTF. As DNA, the CDR3 is TGTGCCAGCAGCCACCATTGGGACAGGCAGGGGGCGGCCAGCTACACCTTC.

The chain couples TRBV6-5 to TRBJ2-5, with 11 bases aligning to TRBD2. The V segment lost 3 bases and the J segment 4 bases; nucleotides outside the gene matches: 7. Germline CDR1 is MNHEY and CDR2 is SVGAGI. This CDR3 contains 16 residues. CDR3 residues: CASSYSTSGTPETQYF. The CDR3 nucleotides are TGTGCCAGCAGTTATTCGACTAGCGGGACCCCAGAGACCCAGTACTTC.

The chain combines TRBV27 with TRBJ2-5; D not certain. Trimming pared 4 bases from V and 0 bases from J, leaving 6 bases between. CDR1 and CDR2 from the germline V gene are MNHEY and SMNVEV (reference sequence). The CDR3 has 13 residues. CDR3 sequence (DNA): TGTGCCAGCAGTTCATGGTACCAAGAGACCCAGTACTTC. As protein: CASSSWYQETQYF.

This chain links TRBV11-2 with TRBJ2-5, with D unclear. Germline V gene lookup returns CDR1 SGHAT and CDR2 FQNNGV. V was pared by 1 base and J by 4 bases, with 1 base between. This CDR3 has 11 residues. Written as DNA, the CDR3 is TGTGCCAGCAGCTTAGGAGAGACCCAGTACTTC. Encoded protein: CASSLGETQYF. Combining the CDR3 with reference TRBV11-2 and TRBJ2-5 gives the whole variable domain EAGVAQSPRYKIIEKRQSVAFWCNPISGHATLYWYQQILGQGPKLLIQFQNNGVVDDSQLPKDRFSAERLKGVDSTLKIQPAKLEDSAVYLCASSLGETQYFGPGTRLLVL.

The gene calls are TRBV7-2 and TRBJ2-4; no firm D call. Germline-derived CDR1 and CDR2 are SGHTA and FQGNSA. Trimming removed 5 bases from V and 0 bases from J, with 8 bases in between. The CDR3 consists of 14 residues. CDR3 DNA: TGTGCCAGCAGCCCCCGAGGAGCCAAAAACATTCAGTACTTC. Protein sequence: CASSPRGAKNIQYF.

This sequence joins TRBV6-5 and TRBJ2-7; D is uncertain. This CDR3 comprises 13 residues. The germline V gene encodes CDR1 MNHEY and CDR2 SVGAGI. V was cut by 4 bases and J by 5 bases, with 12 bases left in between. The CDR3 sequence: CASSSAPSHEQYF. CDR3 in DNA: TGTGCCAGCAGTTCTGCCCCGAGCCACGAGCAGTACTTC.

This chain uses TRBV6-1 with TRBJ2-5; 12 nucleotides match TRBD2. CDR1 and CDR2 (germline): MNHNS, SASEGT. Germline trimming cut 8 bases from V and 4 bases from J; bases unmatched to any gene: 8. This CDR3 has 15 amino acids. CDR3 protein: CASCSSGRVRETQYF. The CDR3 coding sequence is TGTGCCAGCTGCTCTAGCGGGAGGGTAAGAGAGACCCAGTACTTC.

V and J are TRBV11-3 and TRBJ2-1, with 7 nucleotides matching TRBD1. After removal of 3 bases from V and 6 bases from J, the junction contained 5 bases not matched to a gene. This CDR3 has 14 amino acids. Germline V gene sequence: CDR1 SGHNT, CDR2 YENEEA. DNA for the CDR3: TGTGCCAGCAGCTTGCCTGGGACAGTCAATGAGCAGTTCTTC. Translation gives CASSLPGTVNEQFF.

This clone was detected a few times. The chain couples TRBV7-9 to TRBJ1-6; tentatively, D is TRBD1 (6 bases). Germline assignment: CDR1 SEHNR and CDR2 FQNEAQ (reference sequence). CDR3 length equals 14 residues. Between the trimmed V and J ends, which lost 8 bases and 5 bases, there was a span of 13 bases. The CDR3 nucleotides are TGTGCCAGCGGTGGAGAGGGGGATAATTCACCCCTCCACTTT. Protein: CASGGEGDNSPLHF.

The chain is built from TRBV5-5 and TRBJ2-1; no firm D call. Trimming removed 0 bases at V and 1 base at J, with 17 bases between. The CDR3 extends over 18 amino acids. Germline CDR1 reads SGHKS; CDR2 reads YYEKEE (reference sequence). In DNA, the CDR3 is TGTGCCAGCAGCTTGGACCTGATGCTCCTGGCTTCCTACAATGAGCAGTTCTTC. This gives the protein CASSLDLMLLASYNEQFF.

The chain couples TRBV30 to TRBJ1-2; no definite D call. The CDR3 is 13 amino acids. CDR1 is GTSNPN, CDR2 SVGIG, per germline (reference sequence). Trimming removed 5 bases at V and 4 bases at J, with 14 bases between. CDR3 residues: CAWHPDFPYGYTF. The CDR3 DNA sequence: TGTGCCTGGCATCCGGACTTCCCCTATGGCTACACCTTC.

This clone came up a few times. The CDR3 loop reads CASSDTGGSYNEQFF. DNA of the CDR3: TGTGCCAGCAGCGACACAGGGGGATCCTACAATGAGCAGTTCTTC. The genes are TRBV5-5 and TRBJ2-1, with 8 nucleotides matching TRBD1. CDR1 and CDR2 (germline): SGHKS, YYEKEE (reference sequence). The CDR3 covers 15 residues. V lost 4 bases and J lost 1; bases outside the gene matches: 4.